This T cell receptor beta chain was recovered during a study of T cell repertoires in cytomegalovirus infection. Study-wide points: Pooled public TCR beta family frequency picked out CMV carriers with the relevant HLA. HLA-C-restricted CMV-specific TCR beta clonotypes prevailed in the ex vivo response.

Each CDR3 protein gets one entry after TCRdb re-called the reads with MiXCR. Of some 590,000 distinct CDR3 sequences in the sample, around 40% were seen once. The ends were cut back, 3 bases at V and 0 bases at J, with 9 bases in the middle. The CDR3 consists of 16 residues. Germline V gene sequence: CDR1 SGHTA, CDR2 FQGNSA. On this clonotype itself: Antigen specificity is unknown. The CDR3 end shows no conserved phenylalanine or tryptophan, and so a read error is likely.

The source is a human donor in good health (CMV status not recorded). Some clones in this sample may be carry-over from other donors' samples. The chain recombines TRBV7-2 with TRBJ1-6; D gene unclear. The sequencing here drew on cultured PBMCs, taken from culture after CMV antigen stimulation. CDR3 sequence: CASSFSTSSYNSPLHY. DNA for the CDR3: TGTGCCAGCAGCTTTTCCACGAGCTCCTATAATTCACCCCTCCACTAT.